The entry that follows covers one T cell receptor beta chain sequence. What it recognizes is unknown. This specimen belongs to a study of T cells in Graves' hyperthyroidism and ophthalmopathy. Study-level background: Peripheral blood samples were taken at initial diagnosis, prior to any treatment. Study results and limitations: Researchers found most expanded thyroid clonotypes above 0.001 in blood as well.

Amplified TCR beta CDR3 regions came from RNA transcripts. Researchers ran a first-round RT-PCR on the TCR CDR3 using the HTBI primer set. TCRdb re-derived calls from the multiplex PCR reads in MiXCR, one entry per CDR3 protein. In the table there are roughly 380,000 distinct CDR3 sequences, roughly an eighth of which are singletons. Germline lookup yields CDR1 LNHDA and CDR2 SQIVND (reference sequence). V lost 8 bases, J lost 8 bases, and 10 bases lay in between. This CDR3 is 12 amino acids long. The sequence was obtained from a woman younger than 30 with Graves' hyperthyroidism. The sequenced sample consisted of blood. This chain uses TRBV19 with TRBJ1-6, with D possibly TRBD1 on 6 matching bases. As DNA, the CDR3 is TGTGCCAGTGCCTCAGGGGATTCACCCCTCCACTTT. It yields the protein CASASGDSPLHF.